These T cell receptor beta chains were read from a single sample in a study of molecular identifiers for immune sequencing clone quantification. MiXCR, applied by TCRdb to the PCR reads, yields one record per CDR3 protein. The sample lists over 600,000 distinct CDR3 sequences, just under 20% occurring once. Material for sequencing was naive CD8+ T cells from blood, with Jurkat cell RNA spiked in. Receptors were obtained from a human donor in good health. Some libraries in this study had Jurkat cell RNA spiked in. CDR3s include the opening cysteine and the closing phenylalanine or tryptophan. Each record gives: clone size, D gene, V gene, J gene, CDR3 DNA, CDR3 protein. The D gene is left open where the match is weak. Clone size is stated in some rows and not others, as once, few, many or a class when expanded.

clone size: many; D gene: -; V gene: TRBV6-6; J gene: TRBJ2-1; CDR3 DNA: TGTGCCAGCAGTTCTTGGGATGAGCAGTTCTTC; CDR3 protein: CASSSWDEQFF
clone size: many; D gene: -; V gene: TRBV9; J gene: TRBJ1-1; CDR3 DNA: TGTGCCAGCAGCGTAGTAGCACAGGGGAACACTGAAGCTTTCTTT; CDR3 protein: CASSVVAQGNTEAFF
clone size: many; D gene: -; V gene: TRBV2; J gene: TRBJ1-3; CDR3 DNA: TGTGCCAGCAGTGCCAGCGGGATCGGAAACACCATATATTTT; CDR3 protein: CASSASGIGNTIYF
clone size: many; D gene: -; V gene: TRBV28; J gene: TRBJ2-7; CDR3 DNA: TGTGCCAGCAGTACCGGACAGACCTACGAGCAGTACTTC; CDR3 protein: CASSTGQTYEQYF
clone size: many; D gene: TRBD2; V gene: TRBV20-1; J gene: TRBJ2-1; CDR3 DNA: TGCAGTGCCCCCCCGGGGGGGCGGGGGTCCTACAATGAGCAGTTCTTC; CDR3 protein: CSAPPGGRGSYNEQFF
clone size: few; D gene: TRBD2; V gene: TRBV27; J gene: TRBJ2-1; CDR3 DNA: TGTGCCAGCAGTTTATTACCTAGCGGGAGGAAGGATGAGCAGTTCTTC; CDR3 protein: CASSLLPSGRKDEQFF
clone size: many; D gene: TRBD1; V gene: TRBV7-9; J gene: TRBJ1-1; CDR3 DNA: TGTGCCAGCAGCCAAGGACAGGGGATTAACACTGAAGCTTTCTTT; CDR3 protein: CASSQGQGINTEAFF
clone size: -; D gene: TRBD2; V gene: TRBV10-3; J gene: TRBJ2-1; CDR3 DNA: TGTGAACCACCGGGGACTAACAATAAGCAGTTCTTC; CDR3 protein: CEPPGTNNKQFF
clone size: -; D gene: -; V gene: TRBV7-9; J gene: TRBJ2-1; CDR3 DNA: TGTGCCGGCAGCTTGATCAGTGACAATGAGCAGTTCTTC; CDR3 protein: CAGSLISDNEQFF
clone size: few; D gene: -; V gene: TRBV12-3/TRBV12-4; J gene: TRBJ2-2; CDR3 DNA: TGTGCCAGCAGCCTTCTAAGACAAATATTGAACACCGGGGAGCTGTTTTTT; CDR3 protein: CASSLLRQILNTGELFF
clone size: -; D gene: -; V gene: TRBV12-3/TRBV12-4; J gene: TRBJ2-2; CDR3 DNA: TGTGCCAGCAGTGCCCCTATGGGCGAATGGACACCCGGGGAGCTGTTTTTT; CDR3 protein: CASSAPMGEWTPGELFF
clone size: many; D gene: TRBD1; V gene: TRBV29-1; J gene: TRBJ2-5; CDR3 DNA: TGCAGCGCTACCTTTGACAGGGGCCAGTACTTC; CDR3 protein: CSATFDRGQYF
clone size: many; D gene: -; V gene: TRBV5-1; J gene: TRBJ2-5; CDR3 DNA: TGCGCCAGCAGCCTAGGCACGGGGGCTGGAGAGACCCAGTACTTC; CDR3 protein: CASSLGTGAGETQYF
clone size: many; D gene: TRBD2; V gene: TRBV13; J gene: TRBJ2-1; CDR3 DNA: TGTGCCAGCAGCTTAACTAGCGGGGGGCGGGGAAATGAGCAGTTCTTC; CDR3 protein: CASSLTSGGRGNEQFF
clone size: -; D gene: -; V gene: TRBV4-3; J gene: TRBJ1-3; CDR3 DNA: TGCGCCGGCAGCCAAGATTTGGGGGGGGGAAACACCATATATTTT; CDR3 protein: CAGSQDLGGGNTIYF
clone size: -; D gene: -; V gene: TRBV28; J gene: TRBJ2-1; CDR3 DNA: TGTGCCAGCAGTTCCCCCTCTTTACTGGACACCTCCTACAATGAGCAGTTCTTC; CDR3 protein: CASSSPSLLDTSYNEQFF
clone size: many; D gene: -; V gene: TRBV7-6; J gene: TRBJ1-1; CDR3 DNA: TGTGCCAGCAGCTCGATCCAAATGAACACTGAAGCTTTCTTT; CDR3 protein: CASSSIQMNTEAFF
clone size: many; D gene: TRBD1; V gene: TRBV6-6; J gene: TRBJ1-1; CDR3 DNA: TGTGCCAGCAGGACAGGGGGAGCTTTCTTT; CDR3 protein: CASRTGGAFF
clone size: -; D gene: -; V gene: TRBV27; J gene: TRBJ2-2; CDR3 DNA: TGTGCCAGCAGTTCGCGGGACAGCATCACCGGGGAGCCGTTTTTT; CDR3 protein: CASSSRDSITGEPFF
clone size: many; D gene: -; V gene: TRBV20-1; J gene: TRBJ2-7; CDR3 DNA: TGCAGTGCTAGAGGTCTAGTAACCCCCTTCTACGAGCAGTACTTC; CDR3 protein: CSARGLVTPFYEQYF
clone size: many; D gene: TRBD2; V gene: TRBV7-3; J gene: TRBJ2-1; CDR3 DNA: TGTGCCAGCCGGACTAGCGGGAGTAATGAGCAGTTCTTC; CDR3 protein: CASRTSGSNEQFF
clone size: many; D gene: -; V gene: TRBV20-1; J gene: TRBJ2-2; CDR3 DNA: TGCAGTGCTAGAGAGACAGTGACGAACACCGGGGAGCTGTTTTTT; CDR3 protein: CSARETVTNTGELFF
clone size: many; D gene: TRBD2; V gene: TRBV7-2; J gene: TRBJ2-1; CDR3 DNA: TGTGCCAGCAGCGAAGGACTAGCGGGAGTCATCTACAATGAGCAGTTCTTC; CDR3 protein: CASSEGLAGVIYNEQFF
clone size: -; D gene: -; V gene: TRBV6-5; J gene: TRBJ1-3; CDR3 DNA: TGTGCCAGCAGACAACAGCACTCTGGAAACACCATATATTTT; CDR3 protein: CASRQQHSGNTIYF
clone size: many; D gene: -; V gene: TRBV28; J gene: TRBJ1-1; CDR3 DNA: TGTGCCAGCAGTTTTACTGGGTGGACTGAAGCTTTCTTT; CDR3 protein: CASSFTGWTEAFF
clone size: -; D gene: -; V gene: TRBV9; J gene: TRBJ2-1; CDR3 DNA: TGTGCCAGCAGCGTAGCAGGACACTACAATGAGCAGTTCTTC; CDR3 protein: CASSVAGHYNEQFF
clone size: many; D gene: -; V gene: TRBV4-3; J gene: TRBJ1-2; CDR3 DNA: TGCGCCAGCAGCGAAGACCGAGCCCTATCCTATGGCTACACCTTC; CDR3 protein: CASSEDRALSYGYTF
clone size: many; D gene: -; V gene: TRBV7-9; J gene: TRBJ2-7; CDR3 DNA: TGTGCCAGCAGCTCCCCAACAGGTTACGAGCAGTACTTC; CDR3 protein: CASSSPTGYEQYF
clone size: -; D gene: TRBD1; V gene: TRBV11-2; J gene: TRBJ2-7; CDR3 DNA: TGTGCCAGCAGCTTAGTGGGGACAGCTGCCTACGAGCAGTACTTC; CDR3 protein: CASSLVGTAAYEQYF
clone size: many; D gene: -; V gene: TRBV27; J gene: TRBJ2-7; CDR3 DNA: TGTGCCAGCAGTTTATCAGTCGAACCCTACGAGCAGTACTTC; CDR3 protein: CASSLSVEPYEQYF
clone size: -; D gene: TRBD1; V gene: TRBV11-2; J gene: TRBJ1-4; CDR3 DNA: TGTGCCAGCAGCCCCCGGACAGGCCCCGAGGGTGAAAAACTGTTTTTT; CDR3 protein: CASSPRTGPEGEKLFF
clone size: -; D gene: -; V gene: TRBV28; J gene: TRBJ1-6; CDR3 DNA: TGTGCCAGCAGTTTGGAGCACTCCTATAATTCACCCCCCCACTTT; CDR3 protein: CASSLEHSYNSPPHF
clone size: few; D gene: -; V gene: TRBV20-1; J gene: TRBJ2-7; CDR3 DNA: TGCAGTGCTCCCCGACCCCGGGCTCCCACAGCCATATACGAGCAGTACTTC; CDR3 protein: CSAPRPRAPTAIYEQYF
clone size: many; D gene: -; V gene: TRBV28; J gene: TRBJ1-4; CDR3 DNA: TGTGCCAGCAGCCCCACCCCGGCAACTAATGAAAAACTGTTTTTT; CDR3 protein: CASSPTPATNEKLFF
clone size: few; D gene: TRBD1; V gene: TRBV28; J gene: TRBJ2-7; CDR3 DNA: TGTGCCAGCAGCACATTGACAGGGCCCTCCTACGAGCAGTACTTC; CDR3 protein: CASSTLTGPSYEQYF
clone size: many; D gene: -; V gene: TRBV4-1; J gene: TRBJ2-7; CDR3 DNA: TGCGCCAGCAGCCAAGATAACCCAGGCACCTACGAGCAGTACTTC; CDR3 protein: CASSQDNPGTYEQYF
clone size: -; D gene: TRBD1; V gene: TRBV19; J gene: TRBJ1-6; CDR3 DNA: TGTGCCAGTAGCCGACAGGGGGCGAATTCACCCCTCCACTTT; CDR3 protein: CASSRQGANSPLHF
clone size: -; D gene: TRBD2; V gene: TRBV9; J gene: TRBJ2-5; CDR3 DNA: TGTGCCAGCAGCAGGACTAGCGGGAGTTTAGGGCAAGAGACCCAGTACTTC; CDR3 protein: CASSRTSGSLGQETQYF
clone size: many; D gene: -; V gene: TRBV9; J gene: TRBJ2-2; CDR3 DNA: TGTGCCAGCAGCGTAGTGTCGGGGACCGGGGAGCTGTTTTTT; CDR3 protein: CASSVVSGTGELFF
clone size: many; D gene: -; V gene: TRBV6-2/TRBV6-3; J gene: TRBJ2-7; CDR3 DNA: TGTGCCAGCAGTTACGAAGGCAGTTACTCCTACGAGCAGTACTTC; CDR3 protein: CASSYEGSYSYEQYF
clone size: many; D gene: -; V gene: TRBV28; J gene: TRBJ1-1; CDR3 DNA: TGTGCCAGCAGTTTTCGCGGCTCAAGGAGCACTGAAGCTTTCTTT; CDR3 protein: CASSFRGSRSTEAFF
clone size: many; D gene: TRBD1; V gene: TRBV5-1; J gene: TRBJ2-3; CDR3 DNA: TGCGCCAGCAGCCCCCTGACAGGGGGCGAGGTCACAGATACGCAGTATTTT; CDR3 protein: CASSPLTGGEVTDTQYF
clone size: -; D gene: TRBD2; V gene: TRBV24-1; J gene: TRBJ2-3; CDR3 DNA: TGTGCCACCAGTGATGGTCTAGCGGGATCCAAAGAGTATTTT; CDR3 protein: CATSDGLAGSKEYF
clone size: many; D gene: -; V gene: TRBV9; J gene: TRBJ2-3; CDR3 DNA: TGTGCCAGCAGCGTGAGCGGGGGACAGGGCATAACAGATACGCAGTATTTT; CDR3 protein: CASSVSGGQGITDTQYF
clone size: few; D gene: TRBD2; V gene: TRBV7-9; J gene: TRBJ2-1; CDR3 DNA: TGTGCCAGCAGCTTAATCGGGACTAGCGGGAGTCTATACAATGAGCAGTTCTTC; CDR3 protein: CASSLIGTSGSLYNEQFF
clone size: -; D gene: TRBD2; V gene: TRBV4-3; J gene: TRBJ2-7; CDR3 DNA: TGCGCCAGCAGCCAAGATCTGGTAGCGGGGGAACTCGCCTACGAGCTGTACTTC; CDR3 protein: CASSQDLVAGELAYELYF
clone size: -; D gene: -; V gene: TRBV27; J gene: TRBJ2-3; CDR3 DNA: TGTGCCAGCAGCACCCCCGGGGCGAGCACAGATACGCAGTATTTT; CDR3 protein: CASSTPGASTDTQYF
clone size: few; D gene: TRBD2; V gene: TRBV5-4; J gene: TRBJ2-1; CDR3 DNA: TGTGCCAGCAGCTTGTATACGGGAGGCGATGAGCAGTTCTTC; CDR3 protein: CASSLYTGGDEQFF
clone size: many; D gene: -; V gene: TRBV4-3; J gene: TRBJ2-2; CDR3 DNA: TGCGCCAGCAGCCAAGATCCCGCAGGGCAGACAACCGGGGAGCTGTTTTTT; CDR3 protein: CASSQDPAGQTTGELFF
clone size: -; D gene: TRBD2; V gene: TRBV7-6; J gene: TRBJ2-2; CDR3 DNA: TGTGCCAGCAGCTTATTCTTAGCGGGGAGGAACACCGGGGAGCTGTTTTTT; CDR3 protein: CASSLFLAGRNTGELFF
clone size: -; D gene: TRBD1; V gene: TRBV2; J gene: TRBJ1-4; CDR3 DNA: TGTGCCAGCAGTGAAGGCAGGGGGACAACTAATGAAAAACTGCCTTTT; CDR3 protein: CASSEGRGTTNEKLPF
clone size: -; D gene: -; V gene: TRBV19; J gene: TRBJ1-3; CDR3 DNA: TGTGCCAGTACCTGGGGCCGTTCCTCTGGAAACACCATATATTTT; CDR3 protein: CASTWGRSSGNTIYF
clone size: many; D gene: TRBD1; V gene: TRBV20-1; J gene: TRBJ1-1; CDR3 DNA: TGCAGTATTGGCCAGGGGGCTTTTGCTTTCTTT; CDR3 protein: CSIGQGAFAFF
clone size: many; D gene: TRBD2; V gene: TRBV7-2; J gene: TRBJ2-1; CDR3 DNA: TGTGCCAGCAGCTCCCTGGGTCTAGCGGGGGGCTATGAGCAGTTCTTC; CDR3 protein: CASSSLGLAGGYEQFF
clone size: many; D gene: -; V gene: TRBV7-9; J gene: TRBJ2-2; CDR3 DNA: TGTGCCAGCAGCTATAAAGGGACTGCTACCGGGGAGCTGTTTTTT; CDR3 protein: CASSYKGTATGELFF